In its sample, the clone carrying this TCR beta chain was seen a few times. The antigen is undetermined. This sample is part of a study of post-analysis software for immune sequencing data. About the research overall: In terms of disease course, relapsing-remitting, secondary progressive and progressive-relapsing multiple sclerosis were included. Findings and caveats of the study: By F measure, strong co-clustering occurred among samples prepared in the same batch. In patients, roughly five TRBV segments were more frequent than in controls, with TRBV5-6, TRBV5-1 and TRBV20-1 among them.

Trimming pared 1 base from V and 4 bases from J, leaving 10 bases between. The CDR3 is 14 residues long. Every TCR beta cDNA library bore unique molecular identifiers. Roughly 500,000 cDNA molecules were obtained from 1 to 10 million T cells. MiXCR, applied by TCRdb to the PCR reads, yields one record per CDR3 protein. The repertoire includes roughly 410,000 distinct CDR3 sequences, roughly 35% of them detected once, and about an eighth sits in the top ten. The chain employs TRBV12-3 or TRBV12-4 and TRBJ1-1; no firm D call. The sequence was collected from a girl aged 10-17 years with multiple sclerosis. Sequenced material: blood. The CDR3 loop is CASSLEGLGTEAFF. CDR3 nucleotides: TGTGCCAGCAGTTTAGAGGGTTTGGGCACTGAAGCTTTCTTT.